A selection of T cell receptor beta chains follows, all from one sample in a study of tumor-infiltrating lymphocytes in primary liver carcinoma. TCRdb redid the calling of the multiplex PCR reads with MiXCR, one entry per CDR3 protein. The data contain about 59,000 distinct CDR3 sequences, less than 75% of them singletons. Material: liver tumor tissue from sampling region 2. Receptors were obtained from a man in his forties with primary liver carcinoma and hepatitis B virus infection. CDR3s include the opening cysteine and the closing phenylalanine or tryptophan. D genes are given only for firm matches. A row's size may be missing; if present it is once, few, many or a size class.

TRBJ2-3	TRBV29-1	.	.	CCSGTSTDTQYF	TGCTGCTCCGGCACTAGCACAGATACGCAGTATTTT
TRBJ2-5	TRBV11-2	TRBD1	.	CAGSLSAGGSGESQYF	TGTGCCGGCAGCTTATCAGCAGGGGGCTCGGGGGAGAGCCAGTACTTC
TRBJ1-1	TRBV6-2/TRBV6-3	.	.	CASSSAWSAFF	TGTGCCAGCAGTTCGGCATGGTCGGCTTTCTTT
TRBJ2-7	TRBV11-2	.	.	CASNHGGTLPYEQYF	TGTGCCAGCAACCACGGCGGGACTCTACCCTACGAGCAGTACTTC
TRBJ2-5	TRBV11-2	.	.	CTSSQIPGGEKETQYF	TGTACCAGCAGCCAAATTCCTGGCGGGGAGAAAGAGACCCAGTACTTT
TRBJ1-5	TRBV6-2/TRBV6-3	TRBD1	few	CASTPTEGAYSSQPQHF	TGTGCCAGCACCCCTACAGAGGGGGCATATAGCAGTCAGCCCCAGCATTTT
TRBJ2-1	TRBV10-3	TRBD1	many	CAISETDRGHDNEQFF	TGTGCCATCAGTGAGACAGACAGGGGGCATGACAATGAGCAGTTCTTC
TRBJ2-5	TRBV29-1	.	.	CSVFRDHGTQYF	TGCAGCGTTTTCCGGGACCATGGGACCCAGTACTTC
TRBJ2-7	TRBV28	TRBD1	many	CASSFALTGTGIHEQYF	TGTGCCAGCAGTTTCGCGCTGACCGGGACAGGGATCCACGAGCAGTACTTC
TRBJ2-6	TRBV12-3/TRBV12-4	.	.	CAIHVGTNVLIF	TGTGCCATCCACGTTGGGACCAACGTCCTGATTTTC
TRBJ2-3	TRBV4-2	.	.	CASSQVALLVGATVTQYF	TGTGCGAGCAGCCAAGTGGCGCTTCTAGTGGGAGCGACAGTTACGCAGTATTTT